The text below deals with one T cell receptor beta chain. A much larger clone sits a single nucleotide away, making a read error possible. The source of the sample is a study of blood T cells in healthy people across ages. CDR3 length: 15 residues. Germline V gene lookup returns CDR1 DFQATT and CDR2 SNEGSKA (reference sequence). A J-beta primer mix and a sample-barcoded 5' primer were used in a second PCR of roughly 7 to 12 cycles. A single record per CDR3 protein comes from TCRdb applying MiXCR to the 5' RACE reads. In the table there are some 1.5 million distinct CDR3 sequences, roughly 28% of which are singletons.

The sequence came from a young woman in good health. Source material: blood. The V gene is TRBV20-1, the J gene TRBJ1-2; unclear D gene. CDR3 residues: CSARDGHKVGYGYIF. As DNA, the CDR3 is TGCAGTGCTAGAGATGGGCACAAGGTAGGCTATGGCTACATCTTC.